This T cell receptor beta chain was sequenced during a study of CD8+ T cells in alopecia areata. At the level of the study: Patients received oral tofacitinib, 5 to 10 mg twice daily, for moderate-to-severe alopecia areata. Study-wide points: Scalp and blood samples kept many expanded lesional clones throughout tofacitinib. Tofacitinib significantly lowered scalp clonality and expanded CD8+ clones among the top 100.

Reverse transcription of extracted RNA yielded cDNA, which provided the sequencing template. The repertoire was sequenced with immunoSEQ multiplex PCR; TCRdb's copy has only in-frame clones and lacks some. The sample holds about 42,000 clones, under 70% seen once. The treatment was: oral pan-JAK inhibitor, 5-10 mg twice daily. PBMCs provided sorted CD4+ and CD8+ T cells. The ends were cut back, 3 bases at V and 1 base at J, with 7 bases in the middle. The CDR3 runs 13 residues. In germline, CDR1 is SGHTA, CDR2 FQGNSA. Worth noting for this clone: The antigen remains unidentified.

This clonotype was obtained from a human donor with alopecia areata. The chain has TRBV7-2 and TRBJ2-7; weak D call: TRBD2 (6 bases). This sample comprised CD8+ T cells sorted from blood, obtained at week 4, from a patient treated with tofacitinib. Here the CDR3 DNA reads TGTGCCAGCAGCTTCGGACTATCCTACGAGCAGTACTTC. It translates to CASSFGLSYEQYF.